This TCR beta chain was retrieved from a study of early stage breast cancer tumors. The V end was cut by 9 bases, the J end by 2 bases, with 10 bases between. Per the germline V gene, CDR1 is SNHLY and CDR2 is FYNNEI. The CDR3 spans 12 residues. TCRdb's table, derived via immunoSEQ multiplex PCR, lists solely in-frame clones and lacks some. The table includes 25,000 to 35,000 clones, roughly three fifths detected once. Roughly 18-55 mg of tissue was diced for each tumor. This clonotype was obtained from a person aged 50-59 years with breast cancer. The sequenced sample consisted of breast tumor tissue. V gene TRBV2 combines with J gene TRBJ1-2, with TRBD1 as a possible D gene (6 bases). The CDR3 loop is CARRDTNYGYTF. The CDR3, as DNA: TGTGCCAGACGGGACACCAACTATGGCTACACCTTC. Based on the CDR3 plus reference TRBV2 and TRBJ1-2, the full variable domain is EPEVTQTPSHQVTQMGQEVILRCVPISNHLYFYWYRQILGQKVEFLVSFYNNEISEKSEIFDDQFSVERPDGSNFTLKIRSTKLEDSAMYFCARRDTNYGYTFGSGTRLTVV.